The next 18 T cell receptor beta chains were all read from a single sample in a study of identical twins (dated by TCRdb to the mid-2010s). Library generation was performed with 5' RACE. Reads for this sample came from an Illumina HiSeq 2000. TCRdb's own reprocessing of the public reads used fastp at Q25 and MiXCR and kept productive beta chains. Rows are unified per CDR3 protein, each entry keeping the most common DNA and genes. The sample has 350,000 or so distinct CDR3 sequences on record, approximately 8.7% of them singletons. The top ten hold roughly 8.7% of the sample. The sequenced sample consisted of naive T cells sorted from blood. Read against the paper, the sample's cell subset or site label means: cells isolated with a human naive T-cell isolation kit. The receptors were gathered from a woman aged 45-65 years in good health.

This clonotype was counted only a few times. The J gene is TRBJ2-7, the V gene TRBV25-1; the D is unclear. V lost 2 bases to trimming and J lost 4 bases, with 3 bases between them. CDR1 is MGHDK, CDR2 SYGVNS, per germline. The CDR3 has 11 residues. The CDR3 region has the DNA TGTGCCAGCAGTGAACGTTACGAGCAGTACTTC. Its protein product is CASSERYEQYF.

This clonotype was observed a handful of times. The chain combines TRBV20-1 with TRBJ2-7; 9 positions match TRBD2. Germline V gene lookup returns CDR1 DFQATT and CDR2 SNEGSKA (reference sequence). Losses at the gene ends were 5 bases for V and 3 bases for J; bases not matched to a gene: 2. This CDR3 is built from 12 residues. The CDR3 reads CSAPTSGYEQYF. CDR3 bases: TGCAGTGCTCCGACTAGCGGCTACGAGCAGTACTTC.

In its sample, this clonotype was seen a few times. This chain links TRBV27 with TRBJ2-3; D gene ambiguous. Germline V gene sequence: CDR1 MNHEY, CDR2 SMNVEV (reference sequence). This CDR3 has 15 amino acids. Trimming took off 3 bases at V and 5 bases at J, with 15 bases between the two ends. CDR3 DNA: TGTGCCAGCAGTTTTCTGGGCGGTAAGGGAGATACGCAGTATTTT. It codes for CASSFLGGKGDTQYF.

This clonotype was detected ten times or more. The V gene is TRBV5-1, the J gene TRBJ1-5; 7 bases line up with TRBD1. The CDR3 has 14 amino acids. J gave up 5 bases and V 4 bases, and 6 bases lay outside the gene matches. The germline CDR1 and CDR2 sequences are SGHRS and YFSETQ. The CDR3 is CASSPDRFDQPQHF. The CDR3 coding sequence is TGCGCCAGCAGCCCGGACAGGTTTGATCAGCCCCAGCATTTT.

This clonotype was seen a handful of times. V and J are TRBV5-1 and TRBJ2-3; 8 nucleotides agree with TRBD1. Germline lookup yields CDR1 SGHRS and CDR2 YFSETQ. The CDR3 spans 15 residues. With V trimmed by 0 bases and J by 4 bases, 4 bases remained unmatched. As DNA, the CDR3 is TGCGCCAGCAGCTTGGAGGACAGGGTCGCAGATACGCAGTATTTT. Amino acid sequence: CASSLEDRVADTQYF.

V and J are TRBV15 and TRBJ2-3, with 10 bases fitting TRBD2. V trimming: 0 bases; J trimming: 1 base; junction bases outside the gene matches: 4. Germline values: CDR1 LNHNV, CDR2 YYDKDF (reference sequence). This CDR3 has 17 amino acids. Written as DNA, the CDR3 is TGTGCCACCAGCAGAGAAGGGCTAGCGGGGGGCACAGATACGCAGTATTTT. Protein: CATSREGLAGGTDTQYF.

This chain joins TRBV27 and TRBJ2-1, with 9 bases fitting TRBD1. Losses at the gene ends were 2 bases for V and 1 base for J; bases not matched to a gene: 12. CDR1 and CDR2 (germline): MNHEY, SMNVEV (reference sequence). This CDR3 spans 19 amino acids. The CDR3 sequence is CASSLPLGQGRWSYNEQFF. In DNA, the CDR3 is TGTGCCAGCAGTTTACCCCTGGGACAGGGCAGGTGGTCCTACAATGAGCAGTTCTTC.

This clonotype was seen ten or more times. The chain combines TRBV19 with TRBJ1-2; D ambiguous. This CDR3 has 12 amino acids. CDR1 and CDR2 (germline): LNHDA, SQIVND (reference sequence). Trimming stripped 7 bases from V and 5 bases from J, with 11 bases between. CDR3 region: CASTRAGYGYTF. The CDR3 region has the DNA TGTGCCAGTACACGCGCGGGGTATGGCTACACCTTC.

The table lists this clonotype with many counts. V usage is TRBV6-2 or TRBV6-3 and J usage is TRBJ1-5, with D possibly being TRBD1 (5 bases). The CDR3 runs to 15 residues. The V gene lost 2 bases and the J gene lost 4 bases, with 12 bases spanning the gap. Germline CDR1 and CDR2: MNHEY and SVGEGT. The CDR3 nucleotides are TGTGCCAGCAGTTACGCGGGGGGGTCGAATCAGCCCCAGCATTTT. This sequence encodes CASSYAGGSNQPQHF.

This clonotype showed up just a few times. This CDR3 reads CASSYRLNEQFF. The CDR3 bases are TGTGCCAGCAGTTACAGACTCAATGAGCAGTTCTTC. This chain uses TRBV6-2 or TRBV6-3 with TRBJ2-1; D is undetermined. Trimming took 2 bases from V and 6 from J, leaving 5 bases between them. The CDR3 runs 12 residues. Germline values: CDR1 MNHEY, CDR2 SVGEGT.

This chain joins TRBV20-1 and TRBJ2-1; 7 bases match TRBD1. CDR3 length: 15 residues. The V segment lost 5 bases and the J segment 5 bases; nucleotides outside the gene matches: 12. Germline lookup yields CDR1 DFQATT and CDR2 SNEGSKA (reference sequence). In DNA, the CDR3 is TGCAGTGCTTCCGATCAGAACAGGGGCAACAATGAGCAGTTCTTC. This encodes CSASDQNRGNNEQFF.

The genes are TRBV10-3 and TRBJ2-2, with 10 bases lining up with TRBD1. The CDR3 totals 14 residues. With 7 bases clipped from V and 3 bases from J, the junction kept 2 bases outside the gene matches. Germline V gene lookup returns CDR1 ENHRY and CDR2 SYGVKD. The CDR3: CAIKGTGDTGELFF. CDR3 coding DNA: TGTGCCATCAAGGGGACAGGGGACACCGGGGAGCTGTTTTTT.

The chain joins TRBV28 to TRBJ2-3; D gene unclear. This CDR3 has 16 residues. CDR1 and CDR2 (germline): MDHEN, SYDVKM. The V gene lost 9 bases and the J gene lost 1 base, with 20 bases spanning the gap. The DNA of the CDR3 is TGTGCCAGTATGCCAGTCGCTACTCTCGGCACAGATACGCAGTATTTT. Protein sequence: CASMPVATLGTDTQYF.

This clonotype was recorded at least ten times. The rearrangement links TRBV3-1 to TRBJ1-1; D is unresolved. Germline V gives CDR1 LGHDT, CDR2 YNNKEL (reference sequence). The ends were cut back, 1 base at V and 6 bases at J, with 6 bases in the middle. The CDR3 has 12 amino acids. The CDR3 DNA reads TGTGCCAGCAGCCAAGTCCGGGCTGAAGCTTTCTTT. It translates to CASSQVRAEAFF. Using reference TRBV3-1 and TRBJ1-1 for the parts outside the CDR3, the full variable domain is DTAVSQTPKYLVTQMGNDKSIKCEQNLGHDTMYWYKQDSKKFLKIMFSYNNKELIINETVPNRFSPKSPDKAHLNLHINSLELGDSAVYFCASSQVRAEAFFGQGTRLTVV.

This clonotype was picked up a small number of times. The chain has TRBV5-1 and TRBJ2-3, with D perhaps matching TRBD2 (7 bases). The CDR3 sequence is 15 residues long. Trimming cost V 3 bases and J 1 base, with 12 bases left between them. CDR1 SGHRS and CDR2 YFSETQ come from the germline V gene. As DNA, the CDR3 is TGCGCCAGCAGCTGGGGGGGCGGGCGCACAGATACGCAGTATTTT. Its translation is CASSWGGGRTDTQYF.

This clonotype has more than one count but fewer than ten. The chain recombines TRBV12-3 or TRBV12-4 with TRBJ2-7; 7 nucleotides match TRBD2. The V and J ends lost 4 bases and 5 bases, in that order; junction bases with no gene match: 8. The CDR3 extends over 14 amino acids. This chain's CDR3 is CASSYGGGPNEQYF. CDR3 in DNA: TGTGCCAGCAGTTATGGGGGAGGGCCAAACGAGCAGTACTTC.

This clonotype was found a few times. The J gene is TRBJ2-5, the V gene TRBV7-8; D not resolved. The CDR3 is 13 residues long. Germline CDR1 SGHVS, CDR2 FQNEAQ. With 5 bases removed from V and 5 bases from J, the gap between germline ends came to 12 bases. CDR3 nucleotide sequence: TGTGCCAGCAGCCCCTTGTTGGGCGAGACCCAGTACTTC. It yields the protein CASSPLLGETQYF. The variable domain in full, completed from reference TRBV7-8 and TRBJ2-5, reads GAGVSQSPRYKVAKRGQDVALRCDPISGHVSLFWYQQALGQGPEFLTYFQNEAQLDKSGLPSDRFFAERPEGSVSTLKIQRTQQEDSAVYLCASSPLLGETQYFGPGTRLLVL.

A few counts support this clonotype. The V call is TRBV30, the J call TRBJ2-1; D could derive from TRBD1 or TRBD2 (5 bases each). The germline CDR1 and CDR2 sequences are GTSNPN and SVGIG (reference sequence). The CDR3 has 12 amino acids. V lost 4 bases and J 10 bases, leaving 14 bases between the germline ends. The CDR3 region is CAWTGRPYEQFF. The CDR3 DNA reads as TGTGCCTGGACAGGGAGACCCTACGAGCAGTTCTTC.